This T cell receptor (beta chain) was identified in a study of T-cell reconstitution after alpha-beta-depleted transplantation in children. Notes on the study in general: T-cell counts and diversity at one year following transplant were attributed mainly to newly produced T cells.

Unique molecular identifiers were incorporated during preparation of the TCRbeta library. TCRdb ran MiXCR on the PCR reads and lists one entry per CDR3 protein. The table records about 540,000 distinct CDR3 sequences, roughly 27% of them present only once. This clonotype was counted between two and nine times. Its target is unknown. With V trimmed by 5 bases and J by 6 bases, 8 bases remained unmatched. The CDR3 totals 15 residues. The rearrangement links TRBV12-3 or TRBV12-4 to TRBJ2-7; 12 nucleotides agree with TRBD2. The sample here was PBMCs, taken before TCRalphabeta/CD19-depleted stem cell transplant. The receptor was derived from a boy in the first two years of life with Wiskott-Aldrich syndrome, due to receive a stem cell transplant. The CDR3 DNA sequence: TGTGCCAGCAGTGTTGGACTAGCGGGGTTCGGCGAGCAGTACTTC. Its translation: CASSVGLAGFGEQYF.